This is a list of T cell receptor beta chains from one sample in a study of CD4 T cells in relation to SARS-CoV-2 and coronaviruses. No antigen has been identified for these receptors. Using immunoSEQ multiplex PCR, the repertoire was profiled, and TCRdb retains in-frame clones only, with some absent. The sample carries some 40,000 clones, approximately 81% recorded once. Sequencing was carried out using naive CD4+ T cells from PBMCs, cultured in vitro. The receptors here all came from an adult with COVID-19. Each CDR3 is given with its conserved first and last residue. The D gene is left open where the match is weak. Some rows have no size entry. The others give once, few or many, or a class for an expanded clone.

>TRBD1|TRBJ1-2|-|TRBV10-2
CASSEGTGPYGYTF
TGCGCCAGCAGTGAAGGGACAGGGCCTTATGGCTACACCTTC
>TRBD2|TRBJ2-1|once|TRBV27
CASRLAGSSYNEQFF
TGTGCCAGCAGATTAGCGGGGAGCTCCTACAATGAGCAGTTCTTC
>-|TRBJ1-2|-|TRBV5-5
CASSHREDGPWYTF
TGTGCCAGCAGCCATCGCGAGGACGGACCTTGGTACACCTTC
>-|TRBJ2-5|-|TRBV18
CASSPLKDKETQYF
TGTGCCAGCTCACCACTTAAAGATAAGGAGACCCAGTACTTC
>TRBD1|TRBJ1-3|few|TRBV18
CASSPARGDTIYF
TGTGCCAGCTCACCAGCCAGGGGGGACACCATATATTTT
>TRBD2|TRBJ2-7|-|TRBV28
CASSLGGLLHEQYF
TGTGCCAGCAGTTTGGGGGGACTACTCCACGAGCAGTACTTC
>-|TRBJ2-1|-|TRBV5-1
CASSLPVSGSYNEQFF
TGCGCCAGCAGCTTGCCTGTCAGCGGTTCCTACAATGAGCAGTTCTTC
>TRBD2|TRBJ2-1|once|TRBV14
CASSQDLRLASYNEQFF
TGTGCCAGCAGCCAAGACCTCAGACTAGCAAGTTACAATGAGCAGTTCTTC
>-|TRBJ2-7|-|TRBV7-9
CASSLDYEQYF
TGTGCCAGCAGCTTAGACTACGAGCAGTACTTC
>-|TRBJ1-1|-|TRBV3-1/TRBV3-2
CASSQDRGGTEAFF
TGTGCCAGCAGCCAAGATCGGGGGGGCACTGAAGCTTTCTTT
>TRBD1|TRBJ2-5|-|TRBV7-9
CASSLGRRNRGAGGTQYF
TGTGCCAGCAGCTTAGGCCGGAGAAACAGGGGCGCAGGTGGGACCCAGTACTTC
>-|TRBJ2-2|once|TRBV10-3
CAISVGSWGGELFF
TGTGCCATCAGTGTAGGATCGTGGGGCGGGGAGCTGTTTTTT
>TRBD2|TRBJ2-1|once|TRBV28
CAISIAGVGNEQFF
TGTGCCATCTCTATAGCGGGAGTAGGAAATGAGCAGTTCTTC
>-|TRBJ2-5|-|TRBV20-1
CSVQGFQYF
TGCAGTGTACAGGGTTTCCAGTACTTC
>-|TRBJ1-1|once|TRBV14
CASSQHQDTEAFF
TGTGCCAGCAGCCAACATCAGGACACTGAAGCTTTCTTT
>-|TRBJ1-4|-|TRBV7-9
CASSRDTGNEKLFF
TGTGCCAGCAGCCGGGACACGGGAAATGAAAAACTGTTTTTT
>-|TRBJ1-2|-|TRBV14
CASSPDLNYGYTF
TGTGCCAGCAGCCCGGACCTAAACTATGGCTACACCTTC
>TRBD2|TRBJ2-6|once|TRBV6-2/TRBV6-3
CASSYLAGASTGANVLTF
TGTGCCAGCAGTTACCTAGCGGGAGCTTCGACTGGGGCCAACGTCCTGACTTTC
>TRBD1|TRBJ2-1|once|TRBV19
CASDRDRELAQFF
TGTGCCAGTGACCGGGACAGGGAATTGGCGCAGTTCTTC
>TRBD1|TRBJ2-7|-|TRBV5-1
CASSPGTGGNEQYF
TGCGCCAGCAGTCCCGGGACAGGGGGAAACGAGCAGTACTTC
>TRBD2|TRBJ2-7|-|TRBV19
CASSNRGLAGGAYEQYF
TGTGCCAGTAGTAACCGGGGACTAGCGGGCGGAGCCTACGAGCAGTACTTC
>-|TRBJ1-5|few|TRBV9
CASSVGTGSNQPQHF
TGTGCCAGCAGCGTAGGGACGGGTAGCAATCAGCCCCAGCATTTT
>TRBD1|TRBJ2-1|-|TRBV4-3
CASSQDGQGANNEQFF
TGCGCCAGCAGCCAAGATGGCCAGGGGGCCAACAATGAGCAGTTCTTC
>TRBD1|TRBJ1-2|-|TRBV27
CASSQSGTGEYYTF
TGTGCCAGCAGTCAATCCGGGACAGGGGAGTACTACACCTTC
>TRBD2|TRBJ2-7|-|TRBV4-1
CASSQDIRLAGSLLEQYF
TGCGCCAGCAGCCAAGATATACGGCTAGCGGGCTCCCTCCTCGAGCAGTACTTC
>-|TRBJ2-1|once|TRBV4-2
CASTQPGETYNEQFF
TGTGCCAGCACCCAACCGGGCGAGACATACAATGAGCAGTTCTTC
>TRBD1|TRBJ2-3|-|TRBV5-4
CASSGQGAGVNTQYF
TGTGCCAGCAGCGGACAGGGGGCTGGAGTTAATACGCAGTATTTT
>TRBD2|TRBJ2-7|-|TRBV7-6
CASSPQAGEAYEQYF
TGTGCCAGCAGCCCCCAAGCGGGAGAGGCGTACGAGCAGTACTTC
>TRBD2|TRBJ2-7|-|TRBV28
CANPWGLAESSPTYEQYF
TGTGCCAACCCCTGGGGACTAGCGGAGTCAAGTCCCACCTACGAGCAGTACTTC
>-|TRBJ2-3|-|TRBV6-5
CASRGAIGTDTQYF
TGTGCCAGCAGGGGAGCGATCGGCACAGATACGCAGTATTTT
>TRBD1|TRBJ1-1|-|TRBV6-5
CASSPGQGRRTEAFF
TGTGCCAGCAGTCCTGGACAGGGAAGGAGGACTGAAGCTTTCTTT
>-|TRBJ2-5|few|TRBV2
CASSVGETQYF
TGTGCCAGCAGTGTCGGAGAGACCCAGTACTTC
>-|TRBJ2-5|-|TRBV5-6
CASSFALGRQETQYF
TGTGCCAGCAGCTTTGCGTTGGGCAGGCAAGAGACCCAGTACTTC
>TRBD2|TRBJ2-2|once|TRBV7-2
CASGGLAGTTGELFF
TGTGCCAGCGGGGGACTAGCGGGGACCACCGGGGAACTGTTTTTT
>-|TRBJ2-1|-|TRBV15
CATSSGSVHYNEQFF
TGTGCCACCAGCAGTGGTAGCGTACACTACAATGAGCAGTTCTTC
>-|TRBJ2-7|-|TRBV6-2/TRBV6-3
CASSALAPEQYF
TGTGCCAGCAGTGCTCTAGCGCCCGAGCAGTACTTC
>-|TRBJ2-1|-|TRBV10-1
CASSSGTRPYNEQFF
TGCGCCAGCAGTTCCGGGACCAGACCGTACAATGAGCAGTTCTTC
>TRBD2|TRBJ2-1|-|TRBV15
CATSRARTSAHEQFF
TGTGCCACCAGCAGAGCCCGGACTAGCGCCCATGAGCAGTTCTTC
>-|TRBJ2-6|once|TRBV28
CASSFSGANVLTF
TGTGCCAGCAGTTTCTCTGGGGCCAACGTCCTGACTTTT
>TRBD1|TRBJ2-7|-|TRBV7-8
CASSPRDRGYEQYF
TGTGCCAGCAGCCCCCGGGACAGGGGCTACGAGCAGTACTTC
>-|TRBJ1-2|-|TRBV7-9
CASSLDWADGYTF
TGTGCCAGCAGCTTAGATTGGGCGGATGGCTACACCTTC
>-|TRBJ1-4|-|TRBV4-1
CASSRDFWALGEKLFF
TGCGCCAGCAGCCGGGATTTTTGGGCCCTTGGGGAAAAACTGTTTTTT
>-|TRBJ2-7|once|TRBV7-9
CASSSNGKTYEQYF
TGTGCCAGCAGTAGTAACGGGAAGACCTACGAGCAGTACTTC
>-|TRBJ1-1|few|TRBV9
CASSVAQGTEAFF
TGTGCCAGCAGCGTAGCCCAGGGTACTGAAGCTTTCTTT
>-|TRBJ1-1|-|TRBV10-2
CASSESREAFF
TGCGCCAGCAGTGAGTCTCGTGAAGCTTTCTTT
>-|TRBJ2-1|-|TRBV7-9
CASSLGGWGYNEQFF
TGTGCCAGCAGCTTGGGGGGTTGGGGCTACAATGAGCAGTTCTTC
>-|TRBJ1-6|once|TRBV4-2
CASSQDGVAGNSYNSPLHF
TGTGCCAGCAGCCAAGATGGCGTAGCAGGGAACTCCTATAATTCACCCCTCCACTTT
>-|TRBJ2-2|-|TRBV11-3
CASSSDTGELFF
TGTGCCAGCAGCTCGGACACCGGGGAGCTGTTTTTT
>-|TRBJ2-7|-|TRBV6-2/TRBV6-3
CASSDRPGPSLRTYEQYF
TGTGCCAGCAGTGACCGTCCAGGCCCGTCCCTGCGGACCTACGAGCAGTACTTC
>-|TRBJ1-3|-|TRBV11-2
CASSPGPGNTIYF
TGTGCCAGCAGCCCGGGACCGGGAAACACCATATATTTT
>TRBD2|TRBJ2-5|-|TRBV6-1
CASSERGLAETQYF
TGTGCCAGCAGTGAACGAGGACTAGCAGAGACCCAGTACTTC